Reported below is one T cell receptor beta chain. CDR1 SGHTA and CDR2 FQGNSA come from the germline V gene. The CDR3 covers 17 residues. J gave up 2 bases and V 1 base, and 7 bases lay outside the gene matches. This sample was taken from a study of T cell changes during pregnancy in multiple sclerosis. Some clones are missing from TCRdb's copy, which holds only in-frame ones; the method was immunoSEQ multiplex PCR. Among just under 95,000 clones listed, 85% to 95% were seen once. The rearrangement links TRBV7-2 to TRBJ2-7; TRBD2 matches at 11 bases. The material sequenced was peripheral blood, taken in the first trimester of pregnancy. The sequence was obtained from a female donor with multiple sclerosis, enrolled in a pregnancy study. This CDR3 is CASSLVSLAGGAYEQYF. The CDR3 region has the DNA TGTGCCAGCAGCTTAGTATCGCTAGCGGGAGGAGCCTACGAGCAGTACTTC.